This is a list of T cell receptor beta chains from one sample in a study of response to subunit inactivated influenza vaccine. TCRdb ran MiXCR on the RT-PCR reads and lists one entry per CDR3 protein. The top ten hold approximately 13% of the sample, which has hundreds of thousands of distinct CDR3 sequences, roughly 8.2% seen once. This specimen was PBMCs from blood, taken less than 30 months after vaccination. These receptors all come from a man aged 50 to 75 who received an inactivated influenza vaccine. The CDR3 runs from the conserved cysteine through the conserved F or W. The D gene is left open where the match is weak. Only part of the rows carry a size: once, few, many, or a class if the clone is expanded.

abundance	d_gene	j_gene	v_gene	CDR3nt	CDR3aa
NA	TRBD1	TRBJ2-7	TRBV20-1	TGCAGTGCTGAACAACTACCGGGACAGGGGGCGGAAGAGCAGTACTTC	CSAEQLPGQGAEEQYF
few	NA	TRBJ2-1	TRBV20-1	TGCAGTGCTAGGAATTTTCAGGCGCGGGGCTACAATGAGCAGTTCTTC	CSARNFQARGYNEQFF
few	TRBD1	TRBJ1-4	TRBV12-3/TRBV12-4	TGTGCCAGCAGTTTGGGGACAGGGATTACCATGAAGATGTTTTTT	CASSLGTGITMKMFF
many	NA	TRBJ2-5	TRBV5-1	TGCGCCAGCAGCTGGAATGTGGGAGAGACCCAGTACTTC	CASSWNVGETQYF
NA	TRBD1	TRBJ1-1	TRBV4-1	TGCGCCAGCAGCCGAACCGGGACAGGGGGCACTGAAGCTTTCTTT	CASSRTGTGGTEAFF
few	NA	TRBJ2-5	TRBV7-9	TGTGCCAGCAGTTCCAGGAACCAAGAGACCCAGTACTTC	CASSSRNQETQYF
few	NA	TRBJ1-4	TRBV4-2	TGTGCCAGCAGCCAAGATGTGGCAGGCAAAACAACTAATGAAAAACTGTTTTTT	CASSQDVAGKTTNEKLFF
NA	NA	TRBJ2-1	TRBV7-7	TGTGCCAGCAGCGCCGTTGGGGGGACGGGTGAGCAGTTCTTC	CASSAVGGTGEQFF
many	TRBD2	TRBJ2-2	TRBV20-1	TGCAGTGCTAGAGTAGCGGGTACAAACACCGGGGAGCTGTTTTTT	CSARVAGTNTGELFF
many	NA	TRBJ1-5	TRBV6-5	TGTGCCAGCAGTTCTCCAGGTAGCAATCAGCCCCAGCATTTT	CASSSPGSNQPQHF
NA	NA	TRBJ2-2	TRBV12-3/TRBV12-4	TGTGCCAGCAGTTACACGGGACACCAGAACACCGGGGAGCTGTTTTTT	CASSYTGHQNTGELFF
many	NA	TRBJ1-2	TRBV10-3	TGTGCCATCAGTGGAAACTCCGAGGTCTATGGCTACACCTTC	CAISGNSEVYGYTF
few	TRBD2	TRBJ2-1	TRBV12-3/TRBV12-4	TGTGCCAGCAGTTTTAGCGGGGGGCCAAGGAGCTCCTACAATGAGCAGTTCTTC	CASSFSGGPRSSYNEQFF
few	TRBD1	TRBJ1-1	TRBV18	TGTGCCAGCTCACCGGAAGCTCGACAGGGCACTGAAGCTTTCTTT	CASSPEARQGTEAFF
NA	NA	TRBJ1-6	TRBV6-6	TGTGCCAGCAGCCCCCGGGAAAATTCACCCCTCCACTTT	CASSPRENSPLHF
NA	TRBD1	TRBJ1-2	TRBV2	TGTGCCAGCAACTTTGGGACAGGGGTTAACTATGGCTACACCTTC	CASNFGTGVNYGYTF
NA	NA	TRBJ1-2	TRBV12-3/TRBV12-4	TGTGCCAGCAGTTCCCAAGGGGTATTTGGGCAGGGCTACACCTTC	CASSSQGVFGQGYTF
few	TRBD1	TRBJ2-5	TRBV11-2	TGTGCCAGCAGCTTAGATTTAAGTCGCGGACAGGGGGCTTGGGGGACCCAGTACTTC	CASSLDLSRGQGAWGTQYF
NA	NA	TRBJ2-5	TRBV5-5	TGTGCCAGCAGCTTGGGGTCAGGTGTAAGTGCCCAGTACTTC	CASSLGSGVSAQYF
once	NA	TRBJ2-4	TRBV20-1	TGCTTTGCGCCACTGGGCATTCAGTACTTC	CFAPLGIQYF
many	NA	TRBJ1-6	TRBV3-1	TGTGCCAGCAGCCAAGAAATGGGAAAGGGTTCACCCCTCCACTTT	CASSQEMGKGSPLHF
NA	NA	TRBJ2-7	TRBV5-1	TGCGCCACCGCCCTTACAGGGACCTCCTACGAGCAGTACTTC	CATALTGTSYEQYF
many	NA	TRBJ1-2	TRBV25-1	TGTGCCAGCAGTGAACAGGGTAGTTATGGCTACACCTTC	CASSEQGSYGYTF
NA	TRBD2	TRBJ2-1	TRBV7-2	TGTGCCAGCAGCTCAACTAGCGTTTGGTCGTTCTTC	CASSSTSVWSFF
few	NA	TRBJ2-1	TRBV20-1	TGCAGTGCTAGAGTCGGTAGCGGAGGTTTCCGTAATGAGCAGTTCTTC	CSARVGSGGFRNEQFF
few	NA	TRBJ2-5	TRBV5-4	TGTGCCAGCAGCGTGGGACACCCGCAAGAGACCCAGTACTTC	CASSVGHPQETQYF
NA	TRBD1	TRBJ2-1	TRBV4-3	TGCGCCAGCAGTTCCGGGACAGGGATTAATTTAGAGCAGTTCTTC	CASSSGTGINLEQFF
few	TRBD1	TRBJ2-7	TRBV5-1	TGCGCCAGCAGAGGACTTGGGACAGGGTCCAATTACGAGCAGTACTTC	CASRGLGTGSNYEQYF
many	TRBD1	TRBJ1-2	TRBV7-2	TGTGCCAGCAGCGCAAACACCGGGACAGGGGGTGGCTACACCTTC	CASSANTGTGGGYTF
NA	NA	TRBJ2-3	TRBV20-1	TGCAGTGCTAGAGATCACGTCCTAACGCAGTATTTT	CSARDHVLTQYF
few	TRBD1	TRBJ2-6	TRBV3-1	TGTGCCAGCAGCCTTGGGACAGGCCTCTCTGGGGCCAACGTCCTGACTTTC	CASSLGTGLSGANVLTF
few	NA	TRBJ2-3	TRBV29-1	TGCAGCGTGCGACAGGGAGGAGCAGATACGCAGTATTTT	CSVRQGGADTQYF
many	TRBD1	TRBJ1-6	TRBV6-1	TGTGCCAGCAGGACCTGGGACAGGAGGGATTCACCCCTCCACTTT	CASRTWDRRDSPLHF
NA	TRBD1	TRBJ2-5	TRBV11-1	TGTGCCAGCAGCTTTTTTGTGAGACAGGGCTCCTTTGGGTTACAAGAGACCCAGTACTTC	CASSFFVRQGSFGLQETQYF
few	TRBD1	TRBJ1-5	TRBV12-3/TRBV12-4	TGTGCCAGCAGTTTAGGTGCAGGGGGCTTCAATCAGCCCCAGCATTTT	CASSLGAGGFNQPQHF
many	NA	TRBJ1-5	TRBV7-2	TGTGCCAGCAGCCAAGAGGGGAATCAGCCCCAGCATTTT	CASSQEGNQPQHF
many	NA	TRBJ2-3	TRBV28	TGTGCCAGCAGCCCTGCCCTAGCGCTAAACACAGATACGCAGTATTTT	CASSPALALNTDTQYF
few	NA	TRBJ2-7	TRBV10-3	TGTGCCATCAGGGAAGGGTCATACGAGCAGTACTTC	CAIREGSYEQYF
few	NA	TRBJ2-2	TRBV20-1	TGCAGTGGTAATGGCGGCGGCGGGGAGCTGTTTTTT	CSGNGGGGELFF
NA	NA	TRBJ2-7	TRBV3-1	TGTGCCAGCAGCCAAGATGTCCGGGTTCGGGGCGAGCAGTACTTC	CASSQDVRVRGEQYF
many	NA	TRBJ2-1	TRBV14	TGTGCCAGCAGCCACTTAGACGATGAGCAGTTCTTC	CASSHLDDEQFF
NA	NA	TRBJ1-1	TRBV29-1	TGCAGCCTGGGACGGGACCGGAACACTGAAGCTTTCTTT	CSLGRDRNTEAFF
NA	TRBD2	TRBJ2-3	TRBV5-4	TGTGCCAGCAGCGCCGGACTAGCGGGAGGGATAAGCACAGATACGCAGTATTTT	CASSAGLAGGISTDTQYF